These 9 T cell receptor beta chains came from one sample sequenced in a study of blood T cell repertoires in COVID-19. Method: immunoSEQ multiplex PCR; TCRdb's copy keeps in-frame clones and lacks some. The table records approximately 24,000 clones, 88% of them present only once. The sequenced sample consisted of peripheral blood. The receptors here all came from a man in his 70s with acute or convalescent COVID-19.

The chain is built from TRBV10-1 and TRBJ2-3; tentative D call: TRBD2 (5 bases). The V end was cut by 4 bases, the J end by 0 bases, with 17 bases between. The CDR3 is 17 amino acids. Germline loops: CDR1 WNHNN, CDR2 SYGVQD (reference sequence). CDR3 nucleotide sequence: TGCGCCAGCAGTGCCCGGAGGTTGGTCCACAGCACAGATACGCAGTATTTT. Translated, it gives CASSARRLVHSTDTQYF.

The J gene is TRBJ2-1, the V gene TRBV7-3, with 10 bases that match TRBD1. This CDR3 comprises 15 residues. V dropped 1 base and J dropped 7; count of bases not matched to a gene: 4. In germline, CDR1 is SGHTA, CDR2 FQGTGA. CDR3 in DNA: TGTGCCAGCAGCTTAATGGGACAGGGGATAAATGAGCAGTTCTTC. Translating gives CASSLMGQGINEQFF. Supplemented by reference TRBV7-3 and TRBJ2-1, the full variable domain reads GAGVSQTPSNKVTEKGKYVELRCDPISGHTALYWYRQSLGQGPEFLIYFQGTGAADDSGLPNDRFFAVRPEGSVSTLKIQRTERGDSAVYLCASSLMGQGINEQFFGPGTRLTVL.

The CDR3 loop is CASSLARPYNEQFF. The CDR3 DNA sequence: TGTGCCAGCAGCTTGGCTAGACCCTACAATGAGCAGTTCTTC. This rearrangement joins TRBV5-8 to TRBJ2-1; D not resolved. Per the germline V gene, CDR1 is SGHTS and CDR2 is YDEGEE. The CDR3 loop spans 14 amino acids. Trimming removed 0 bases at V and 2 bases at J, with 6 bases between.

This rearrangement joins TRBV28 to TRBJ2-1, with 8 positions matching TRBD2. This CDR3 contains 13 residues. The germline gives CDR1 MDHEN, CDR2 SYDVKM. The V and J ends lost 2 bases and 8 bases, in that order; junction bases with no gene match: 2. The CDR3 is CASSLTGGDEQFF. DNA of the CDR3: TGTGCCAGCAGTTTAACCGGGGGGGATGAGCAGTTCTTC.

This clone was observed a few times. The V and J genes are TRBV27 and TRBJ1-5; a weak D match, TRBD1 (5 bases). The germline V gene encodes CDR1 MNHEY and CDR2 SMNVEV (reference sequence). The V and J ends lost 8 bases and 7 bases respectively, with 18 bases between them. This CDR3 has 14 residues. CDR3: CASGPQGLVQPQHF. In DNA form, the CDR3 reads TGTGCCAGCGGCCCTCAGGGCTTAGTCCAGCCCCAGCATTTT.

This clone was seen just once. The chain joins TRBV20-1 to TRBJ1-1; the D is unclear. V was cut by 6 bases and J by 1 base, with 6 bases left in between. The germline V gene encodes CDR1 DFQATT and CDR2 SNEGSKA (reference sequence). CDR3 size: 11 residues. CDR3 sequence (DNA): TGCAGTGCGGCCGAGAACACTGAAGCTTTCTTT. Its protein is CSAAENTEAFF.

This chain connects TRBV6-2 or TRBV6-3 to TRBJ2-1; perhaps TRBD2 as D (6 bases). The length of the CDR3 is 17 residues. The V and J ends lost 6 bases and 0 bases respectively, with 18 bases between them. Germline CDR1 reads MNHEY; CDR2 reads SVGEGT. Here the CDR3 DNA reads TGTGCCAGCAGCTCCTTTGGAGGGTTAAGCTCCTACAATGAGCAGTTCTTC. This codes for CASSSFGGLSSYNEQFF.

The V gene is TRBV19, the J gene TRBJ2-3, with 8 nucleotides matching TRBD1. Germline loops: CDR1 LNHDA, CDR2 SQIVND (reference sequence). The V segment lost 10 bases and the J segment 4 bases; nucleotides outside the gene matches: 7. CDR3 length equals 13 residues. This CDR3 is CAIGQGGPDTQYF. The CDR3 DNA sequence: TGTGCCATTGGACAGGGTGGCCCAGATACGCAGTATTTT.

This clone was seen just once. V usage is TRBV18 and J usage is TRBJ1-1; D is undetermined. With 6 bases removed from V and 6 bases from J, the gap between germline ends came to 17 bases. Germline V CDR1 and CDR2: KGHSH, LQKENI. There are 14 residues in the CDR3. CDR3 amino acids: CASSRNSKDAEAFF. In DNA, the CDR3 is TGTGCCAGCTCCCGGAACAGCAAAGACGCTGAAGCTTTCTTT.